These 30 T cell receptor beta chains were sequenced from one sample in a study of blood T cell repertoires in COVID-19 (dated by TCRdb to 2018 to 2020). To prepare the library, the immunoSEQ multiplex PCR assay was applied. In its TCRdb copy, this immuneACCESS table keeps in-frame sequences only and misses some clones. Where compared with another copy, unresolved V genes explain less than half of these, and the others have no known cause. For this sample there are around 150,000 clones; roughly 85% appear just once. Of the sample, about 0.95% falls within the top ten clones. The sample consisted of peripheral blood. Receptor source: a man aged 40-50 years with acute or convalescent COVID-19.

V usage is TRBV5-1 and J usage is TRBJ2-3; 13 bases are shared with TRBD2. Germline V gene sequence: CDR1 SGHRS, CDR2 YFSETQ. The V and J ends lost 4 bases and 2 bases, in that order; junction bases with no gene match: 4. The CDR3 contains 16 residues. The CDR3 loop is CASSQLAGGTTDTQYF. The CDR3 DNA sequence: TGCGCCAGCAGCCAACTAGCGGGGGGGACCACAGATACGCAGTATTTT.

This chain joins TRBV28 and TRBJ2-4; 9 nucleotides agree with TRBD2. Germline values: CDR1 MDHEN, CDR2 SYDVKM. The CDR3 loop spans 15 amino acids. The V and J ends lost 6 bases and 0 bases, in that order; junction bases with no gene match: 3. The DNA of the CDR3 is TGTGCCAGCAGAAGCGGGGGGATAGCCAAAAACATTCAGTACTTC. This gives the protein CASRSGGIAKNIQYF.

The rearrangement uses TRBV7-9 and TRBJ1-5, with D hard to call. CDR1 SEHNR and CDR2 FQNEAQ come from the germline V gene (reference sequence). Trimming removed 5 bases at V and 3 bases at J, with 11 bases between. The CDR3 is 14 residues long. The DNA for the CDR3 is TGTGCCAGCAGCCCCAACGGGAACAATCAGCCCCAGCATTTT. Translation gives CASSPNGNNQPQHF.

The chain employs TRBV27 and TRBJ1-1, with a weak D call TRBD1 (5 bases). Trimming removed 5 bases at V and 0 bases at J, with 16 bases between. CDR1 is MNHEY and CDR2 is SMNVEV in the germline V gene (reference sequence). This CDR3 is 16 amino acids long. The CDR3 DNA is TGTGCCAGCAGTCTGACAGTTGGTCGGCTGAACACTGAAGCTTTCTTT. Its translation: CASSLTVGRLNTEAFF.

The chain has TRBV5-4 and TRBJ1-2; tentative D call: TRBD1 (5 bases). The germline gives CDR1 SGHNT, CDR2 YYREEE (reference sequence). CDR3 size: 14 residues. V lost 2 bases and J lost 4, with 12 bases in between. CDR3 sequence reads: CASSFPGNSYGYTF. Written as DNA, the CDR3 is TGTGCCAGCAGCTTTCCAGGGAACAGCTATGGCTACACCTTC.

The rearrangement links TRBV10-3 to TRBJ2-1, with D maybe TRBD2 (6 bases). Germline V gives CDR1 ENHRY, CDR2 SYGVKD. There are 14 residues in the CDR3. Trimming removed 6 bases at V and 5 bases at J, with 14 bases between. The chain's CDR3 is CAISGGTGHNEQFF. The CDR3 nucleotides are TGTGCCATCAGCGGCGGGACGGGCCACAATGAGCAGTTCTTC.

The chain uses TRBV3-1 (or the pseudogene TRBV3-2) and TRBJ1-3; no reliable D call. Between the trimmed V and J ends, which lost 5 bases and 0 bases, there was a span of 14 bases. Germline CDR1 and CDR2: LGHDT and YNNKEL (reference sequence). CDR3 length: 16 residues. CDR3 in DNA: TGTGCCAGCAGCAAGGGAGGACTGGGCTCTGGAAACACCATATATTTT. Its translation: CASSKGGLGSGNTIYF.

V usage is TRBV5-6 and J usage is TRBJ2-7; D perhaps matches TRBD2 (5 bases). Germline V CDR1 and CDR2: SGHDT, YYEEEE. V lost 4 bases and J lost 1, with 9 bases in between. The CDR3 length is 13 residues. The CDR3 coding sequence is TGTGCCAGCAGCCCCGGGGTTTCCTACGAGCAGTACTTC. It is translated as CASSPGVSYEQYF. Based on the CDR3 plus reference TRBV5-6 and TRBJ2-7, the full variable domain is DAGVTQSPTHLIKTRGQQVTLRCSPKSGHDTVSWYQQALGQGPQFIFQYYEEEERQRGNFPDRFSGHQFPNYSSELNVNALLLGDSALYLCASSPGVSYEQYFGPGTRLTVT.

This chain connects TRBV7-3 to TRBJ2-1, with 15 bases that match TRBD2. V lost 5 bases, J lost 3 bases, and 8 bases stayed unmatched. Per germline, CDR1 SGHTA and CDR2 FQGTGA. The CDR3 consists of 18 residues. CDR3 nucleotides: TGTGCCAGCAGCCCCGGACTAGCGGGGGGGCGACACTACAATGAGCAGTTCTTC. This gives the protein CASSPGLAGGRHYNEQFF.

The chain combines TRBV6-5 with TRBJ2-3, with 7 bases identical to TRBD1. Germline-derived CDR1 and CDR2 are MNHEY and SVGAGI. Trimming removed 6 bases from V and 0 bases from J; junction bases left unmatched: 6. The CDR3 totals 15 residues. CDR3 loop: CASSLLTGSTDTQYF. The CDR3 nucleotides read TGTGCCAGCAGCCTACTGACAGGGAGCACAGATACGCAGTATTTT.

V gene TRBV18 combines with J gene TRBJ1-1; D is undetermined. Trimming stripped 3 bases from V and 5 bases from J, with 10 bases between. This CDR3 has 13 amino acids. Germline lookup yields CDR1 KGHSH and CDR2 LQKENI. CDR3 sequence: CASSPAQETEAFF. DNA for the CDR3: TGTGCCAGCTCACCCGCCCAGGAAACTGAAGCTTTCTTT. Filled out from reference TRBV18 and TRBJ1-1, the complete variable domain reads NAGVMQNPRHLVRRRGQEARLRCSPMKGHSHVYWYRQLPEEGLKFMVYLQKENIIDESGMPKERFSAEFPKEGPSILRIQQVVRGDSAAYFCASSPAQETEAFFGQGTRLTVV.

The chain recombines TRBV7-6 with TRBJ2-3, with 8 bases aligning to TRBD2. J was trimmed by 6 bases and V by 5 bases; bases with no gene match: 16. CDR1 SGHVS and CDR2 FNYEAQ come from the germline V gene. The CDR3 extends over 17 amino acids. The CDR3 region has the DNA TGTGCCAGCAGCCCTCGGGGAGCGGGGGCCCCCACGGATACGCAGTATTTT. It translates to CASSPRGAGAPTDTQYF.

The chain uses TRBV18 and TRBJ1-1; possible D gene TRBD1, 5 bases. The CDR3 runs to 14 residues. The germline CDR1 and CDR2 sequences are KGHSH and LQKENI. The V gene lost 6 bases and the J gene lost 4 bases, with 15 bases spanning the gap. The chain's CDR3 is CASSVAGSGTEAFF. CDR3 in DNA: TGTGCCAGCTCGGTCGCAGGGTCAGGCACTGAAGCTTTCTTT.

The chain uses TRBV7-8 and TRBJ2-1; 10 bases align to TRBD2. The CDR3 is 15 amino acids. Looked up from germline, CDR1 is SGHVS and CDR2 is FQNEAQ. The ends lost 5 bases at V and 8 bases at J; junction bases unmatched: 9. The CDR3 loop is CASSQLAGRQDEQFF. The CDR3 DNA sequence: TGTGCCAGCAGCCAACTAGCGGGGAGGCAGGATGAGCAGTTCTTC.

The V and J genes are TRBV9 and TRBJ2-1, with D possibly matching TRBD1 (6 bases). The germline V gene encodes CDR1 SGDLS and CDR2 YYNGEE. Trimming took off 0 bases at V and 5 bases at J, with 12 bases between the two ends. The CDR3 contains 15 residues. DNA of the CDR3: TGTGCCAGCAGCGTAGGTCCAGGGGATAACAATGAGCAGTTCTTC. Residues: CASSVGPGDNNEQFF.

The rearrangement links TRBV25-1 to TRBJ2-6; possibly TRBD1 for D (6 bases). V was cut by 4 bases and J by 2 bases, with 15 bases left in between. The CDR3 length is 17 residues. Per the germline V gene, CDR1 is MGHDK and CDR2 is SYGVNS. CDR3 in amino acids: CASSVLQGDAGANVLTF. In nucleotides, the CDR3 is TGTGCCAGCAGTGTTTTACAGGGAGACGCTGGGGCCAACGTCCTGACTTTC.

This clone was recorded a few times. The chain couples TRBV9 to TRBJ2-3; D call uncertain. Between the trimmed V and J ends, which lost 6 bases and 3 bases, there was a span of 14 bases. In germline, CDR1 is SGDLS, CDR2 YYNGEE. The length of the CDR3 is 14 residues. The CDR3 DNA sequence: TGTGCCAGCACCCAAACCCCACAGACAGATACGCAGTATTTT. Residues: CASTQTPQTDTQYF.

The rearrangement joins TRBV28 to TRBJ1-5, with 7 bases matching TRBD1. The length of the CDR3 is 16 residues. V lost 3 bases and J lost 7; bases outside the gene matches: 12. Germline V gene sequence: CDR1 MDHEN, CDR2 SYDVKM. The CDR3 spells CASSFPHPQGTQPQHF. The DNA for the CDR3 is TGTGCCAGCAGTTTCCCACACCCACAGGGGACCCAGCCCCAGCATTTT. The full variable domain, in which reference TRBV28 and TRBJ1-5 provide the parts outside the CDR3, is DVKVTQSSRYLVKRTGEKVFLECVQDMDHENMFWYRQDPGLGLRLIYFSYDVKMKEKGDIPEGYSVSREKKERFSLILESASTNQTSMYLCASSFPHPQGTQPQHFGDGTRLSIL.

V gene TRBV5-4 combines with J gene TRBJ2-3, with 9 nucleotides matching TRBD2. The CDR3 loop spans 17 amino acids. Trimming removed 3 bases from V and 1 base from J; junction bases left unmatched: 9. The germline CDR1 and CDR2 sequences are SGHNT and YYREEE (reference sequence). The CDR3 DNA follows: TGTGCCAGCAGCTCCCCTGTAGCGGGGGCGGGCACAGATACGCAGTATTTT. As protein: CASSSPVAGAGTDTQYF.

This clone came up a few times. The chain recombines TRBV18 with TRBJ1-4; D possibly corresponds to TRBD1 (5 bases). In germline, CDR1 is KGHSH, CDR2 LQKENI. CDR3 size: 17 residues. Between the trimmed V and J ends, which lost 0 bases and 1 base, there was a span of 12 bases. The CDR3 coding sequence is TGTGCCAGCTCACCACCGAATAGCCAGGGAACTAATGAAAAACTGTTTTTT. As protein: CASSPPNSQGTNEKLFF.

CDR3 protein: CASSANSGTGLTDTQYF. DNA of the CDR3: TGTGCCAGCAGCGCCAACTCCGGGACAGGGCTCACAGATACGCAGTATTTT. The chain links TRBV9 to TRBJ2-3; 9 bases are a match to TRBD1. Germline V gene sequence: CDR1 SGDLS, CDR2 YYNGEE. The CDR3 sequence is 17 residues long. Trimming removed 3 bases from V and 2 bases from J; junction bases left unmatched: 10. Based on the CDR3 plus reference TRBV9 and TRBJ2-3, the full variable domain is DSGVTQTPKHLITATGQRVTLRCSPRSGDLSVYWYQQSLDQGLQFLIQYYNGEERAKGNILERFSAQQFPDLHSELNLSSLELGDSALYFCASSANSGTGLTDTQYFGPGTRLTVL.

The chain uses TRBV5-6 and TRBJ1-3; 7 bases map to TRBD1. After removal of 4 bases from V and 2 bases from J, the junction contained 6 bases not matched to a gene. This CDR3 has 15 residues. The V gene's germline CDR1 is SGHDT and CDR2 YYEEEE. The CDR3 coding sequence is TGTGCCAGCAGCCGACAGGGCCTCACTGGAAACACCATATATTTT. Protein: CASSRQGLTGNTIYF.

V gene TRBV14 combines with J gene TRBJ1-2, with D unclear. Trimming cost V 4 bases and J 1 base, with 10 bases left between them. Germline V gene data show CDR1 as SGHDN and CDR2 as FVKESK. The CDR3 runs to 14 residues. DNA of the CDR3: TGTGCCAGCAGCCGTTCAGAAATTAACTATGGCTACACCTTC. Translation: CASSRSEINYGYTF.

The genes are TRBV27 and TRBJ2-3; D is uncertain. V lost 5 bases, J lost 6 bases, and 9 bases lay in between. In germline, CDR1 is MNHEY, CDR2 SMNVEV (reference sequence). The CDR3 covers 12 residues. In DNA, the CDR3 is TGTGCCAGCAGTCCCCACCGGGATACGCAGTATTTT. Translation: CASSPHRDTQYF.

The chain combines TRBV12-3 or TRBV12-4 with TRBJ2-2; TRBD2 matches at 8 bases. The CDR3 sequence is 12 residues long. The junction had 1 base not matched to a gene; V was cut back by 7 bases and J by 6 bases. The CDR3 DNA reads TGTGCCAGCAACGGGGGGGCCGGGGAGCTGTTTTTT. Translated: CASNGGAGELFF.

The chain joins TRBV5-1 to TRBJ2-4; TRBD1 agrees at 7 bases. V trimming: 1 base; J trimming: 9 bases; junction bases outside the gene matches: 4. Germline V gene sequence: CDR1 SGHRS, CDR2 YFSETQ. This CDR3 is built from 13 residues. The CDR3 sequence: CASSLYPGGIQYF. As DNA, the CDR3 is TGCGCCAGCAGCTTGTATCCAGGGGGCATTCAGTACTTC.

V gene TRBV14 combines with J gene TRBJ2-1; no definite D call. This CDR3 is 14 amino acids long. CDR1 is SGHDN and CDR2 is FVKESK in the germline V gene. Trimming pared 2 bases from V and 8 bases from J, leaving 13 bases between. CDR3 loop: CASSQFAESDEQFF. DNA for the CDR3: TGTGCCAGCAGCCAATTCGCGGAGTCTGATGAGCAGTTCTTC.

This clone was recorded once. CDR3 bases: TGTGCCAGCAGAGCCGACAGGGGAACCGGGGAGCTGTTTTTT. It is translated as CASRADRGTGELFF. The chain couples TRBV2 to TRBJ2-2, with 8 bases matching TRBD1. CDR3 length: 14 amino acids. The J segment lost 5 bases and the V segment lost 6 bases, leaving 5 bases of the junction unmatched. Looked up from germline, CDR1 is SNHLY and CDR2 is FYNNEI.

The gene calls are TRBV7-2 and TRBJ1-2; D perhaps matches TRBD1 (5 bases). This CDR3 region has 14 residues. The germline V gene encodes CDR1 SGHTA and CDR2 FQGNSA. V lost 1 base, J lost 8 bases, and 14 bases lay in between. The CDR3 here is CASSLDARVGGYTF. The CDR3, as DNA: TGTGCCAGCAGCTTAGATGCCAGGGTTGGCGGCTACACCTTC.

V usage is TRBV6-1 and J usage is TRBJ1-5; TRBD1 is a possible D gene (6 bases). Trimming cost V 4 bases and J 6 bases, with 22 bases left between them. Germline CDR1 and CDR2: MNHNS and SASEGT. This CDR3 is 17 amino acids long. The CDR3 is CASSVRTDLVGAQPQHF. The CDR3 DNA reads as TGTGCCAGCAGTGTTAGGACAGACTTAGTCGGAGCTCAGCCCCAGCATTTT.